The entry that follows covers one T cell receptor (beta chain) sequence. What it binds is not known. J gave up 7 bases and V 4 bases, and 7 bases lay outside the gene matches. CDR1 is MDHEN, CDR2 SYDVKM, per germline. The CDR3 covers 14 residues. Generated by immunoSEQ multiplex PCR, the TCRdb table keeps only in-frame clones and is missing some. Altogether 120,000 or so clones are present, just over 90% being singletons, with the ten largest covering more than 6%. This sample is drawn from a study of T cell responses to AZD1222 COVID-19 vaccine. Whole-study findings and limits: White British donors predominated, females outnumbered males, and clonal diversity was possibly underestimated. Repertoire sampling was restricted to post-peak T cell response timepoints.

The receptor's source is an adult in good health. The sequencing used peripheral blood, collected on day 0 of AZD1222 vaccination. This rearrangement joins TRBV28 to TRBJ1-5; 7 positions agree with TRBD1. CDR3 region: CASSSATGIQPQHF. CDR3 bases: TGTGCCAGCAGTTCGGCGACAGGGATCCAGCCCCAGCATTTT.